Presented here are 5 T cell receptor beta chains from one specimen sequenced in a study of regulatory T cells listed by TCRdb under 2018. The library relied on the immunoSEQ multiplex PCR assay. For the multiplex PCR, 52 forward TRBV primers and 13 reverse TRBJ primers were used, and amplification bias was corrected with both assay-based and computational methods. TCRdb limited this immuneACCESS table to in-frame rearrangements with V and J called. A share of clones is missing; checked studies link under half to unresolved V genes, and the rest is unexplained. For this sample there are under 35,000 clones; approximately 93% appear just once. The top ten clonotypes cover around 0.98% of the sample. What the study reported, not specific to this receptor: Conventional CD4+ T cells from CD3G-deficient patients were enriched for hydrophobic residues at CDR3 positions 6 and 7, suggesting more self-reactive specificities.

Which antigens these TCRs recognize remains unknown. Sequencing was performed on conventional CD4+ T cells sorted from blood. These TCRs come from a child younger than 10 with CD3G deficiency.

This chain connects TRBV19 to TRBJ2-5; D remains unclear. Germline loops: CDR1 LNHDA, CDR2 SQIVND (reference sequence). Trimming removed 5 bases at V and 1 base at J, with 5 bases between. This CDR3 spans 12 amino acids. The CDR3 loop reads CASSPRQETQYF. CDR3 in DNA: TGTGCCAGTAGTCCACGCCAAGAGACCCAGTACTTC.

The chain carries TRBV5-1 and TRBJ1-1, with 8 bases identical to TRBD1. The V gene end was trimmed by 2 bases and the J gene end by 9 bases; junction bases not matched to a gene: 6. CDR1 is SGHRS, CDR2 YFSETQ, per germline. The CDR3 spans 13 residues. The CDR3 bases are TGCGCCAGCAGCTTAGGGACAGGACTTCAAGCTTTCTTT. Residues: CASSLGTGLQAFF.

The chain recombines TRBV28 with TRBJ2-6; no clear D gene. Germline V gene sequence: CDR1 MDHEN, CDR2 SYDVKM. V lost 3 bases and J lost 0, with 6 bases in between. The length of the CDR3 is 15 residues. CDR3 in amino acids: CASSFSSSGANVLTF. CDR3 coding DNA: TGTGCCAGCAGTTTTAGTAGCTCTGGGGCCAACGTCCTGACTTTC.

The chain is built from TRBV7-9 and TRBJ2-3; D is unclear. V lost 3 bases and J 0 bases, leaving 4 bases between the germline ends. CDR3 size: 13 residues. Germline values: CDR1 SEHNR, CDR2 FQNEAQ (reference sequence). CDR3 in amino acids: CASSLLSTDTQYF. The CDR3 bases are TGTGCCAGCAGCTTGCTCAGCACAGATACGCAGTATTTT.

The rearrangement joins TRBV5-1 to TRBJ2-1, with 7 bases matching TRBD2. After removal of 3 bases from V and 0 bases from J, the junction contained 12 bases not matched to a gene. Germline CDR1 reads SGHRS; CDR2 reads YFSETQ. The CDR3 has 18 amino acids. Here the CDR3 reads CASSWGWGSGSSYNEQFF. In DNA, the CDR3 is TGCGCCAGCAGCTGGGGTTGGGGTAGCGGGTCCTCCTACAATGAGCAGTTCTTC. The entire variable domain, with the rest obtained from reference TRBV5-1 and TRBJ2-1, is as follows: KAGVTQTPRYLIKTRGQQVTLSCSPISGHRSVSWYQQTPGQGLQFLFEYFSETQRNKGNFPGRFSGRQFSNSRSEMNVSTLELGDSALYLCASSWGWGSGSSYNEQFFGPGTRLTVL.